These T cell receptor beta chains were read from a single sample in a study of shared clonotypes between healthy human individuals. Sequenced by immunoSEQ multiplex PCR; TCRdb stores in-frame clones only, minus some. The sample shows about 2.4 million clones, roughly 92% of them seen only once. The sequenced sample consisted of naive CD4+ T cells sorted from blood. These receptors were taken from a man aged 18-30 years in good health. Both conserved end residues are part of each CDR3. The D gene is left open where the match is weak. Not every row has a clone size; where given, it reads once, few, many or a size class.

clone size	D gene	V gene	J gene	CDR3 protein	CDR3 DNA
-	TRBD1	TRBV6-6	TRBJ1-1	CASRNRQGRTEAFF	TGTGCCAGCAGAAATCGACAGGGGCGCACTGAAGCTTTCTTT
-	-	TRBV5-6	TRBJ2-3	CASSRDRGDTQYF	TGTGCCAGCAGCCGGGACCGGGGGGATACGCAGTATTTT
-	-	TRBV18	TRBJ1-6	CASSPFRDNSPLHF	TGTGCCAGCTCGCCTTTCAGGGACAATTCACCCCTCCACTTT
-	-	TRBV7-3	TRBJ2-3	CASSKRGKGLSDTQYF	TGTGCCAGCAGCAAAAGAGGGAAAGGGCTATCAGATACGCAGTATTTT
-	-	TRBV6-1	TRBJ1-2	CASSDAESGTLGRWGYTF	TGTGCCAGCAGTGACGCGGAATCCGGGACACTAGGGAGATGGGGCTACACCTTC
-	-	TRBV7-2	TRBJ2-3	CASSLRQAFTDTQYF	TGTGCCAGCAGCTTAAGGCAGGCTTTCACAGATACGCAGTATTTT
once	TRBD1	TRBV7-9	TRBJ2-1	CASSLFSTGGNEQFF	TGTGCCAGCAGCTTATTTTCGACAGGGGGGAATGAGCAGTTCTTC
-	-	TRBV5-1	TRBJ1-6	CASSLVSQSSYNSPLHF	TGCGCCAGCAGCTTGGTTTCCCAAAGCTCCTATAATTCACCCCTCCACTTT
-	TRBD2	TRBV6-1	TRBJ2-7	CASTGLAGVYEQYF	TGTGCCAGCACCGGACTAGCGGGGGTCTACGAGCAGTACTTC
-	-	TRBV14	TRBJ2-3	CASSRTDTQYF	TGTGCCAGCAGCCGCACAGATACGCAGTATTTT
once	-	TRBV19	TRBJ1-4	CASSIDRAPWARGEKLFF	TGTGCCAGTAGTATAGACCGCGCGCCCTGGGCCCGAGGAGAAAAACTGTTTTTT
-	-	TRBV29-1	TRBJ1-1	CSVPGRKNTEAFF	TGCAGCGTACCGGGACGGAAGAACACTGAAGCTTTCTTT
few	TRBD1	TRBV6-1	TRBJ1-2	CASSGGQGGFYGYTF	TGTGCCAGCAGTGGCGGACAGGGCGGCTTCTATGGCTACACCTTC
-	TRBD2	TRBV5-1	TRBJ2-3	CASSFGLAASTDTQYF	TGCGCCAGCAGCTTTGGGCTAGCGGCCAGCACAGATACGCAGTATTTT
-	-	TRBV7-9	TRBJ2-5	CASSFVLTQETQYF	TGTGCCAGCAGCTTTGTACTAACACAAGAGACCCAGTACTTC
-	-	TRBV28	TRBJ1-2	CASSPLRSGTKHHYGYTF	TGTGCCAGCAGTCCCTTGCGCTCAGGGACTAAGCATCACTATGGCTACACCTTC
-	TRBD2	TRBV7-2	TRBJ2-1	CASSLSRGGYNEQFF	TGTGCCAGCAGCTTATCGCGGGGGGGCTACAATGAGCAGTTCTTC
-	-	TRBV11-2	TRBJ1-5	CASSLDGHSNQPQHF	TGTGCCAGCAGCTTAGACGGCCATAGCAATCAGCCCCAGCATTTT
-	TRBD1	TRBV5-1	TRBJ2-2	CASSYGTGENTGELFF	TGCGCCAGCAGCTACGGGACAGGGGAGAACACCGGGGAGCTGTTTTTT